This paragraph covers one T cell receptor (beta chain) sequence. Original data processing: The authors estimated nucleated cell counts from reference gene primer amplification. Libraries were prepared by immunoSEQ multiplex PCR; TCRdb keeps only in-frame clonotypes and omits some of them. The V and J calls and clone size were taken over from that table, and D and trimming were inferred from the DNA. The sample lists under 200,000 clones, 83% seen once, with around 2.1% in the top ten. This sample stems from a study of blood T cell repertoires in COVID-19. Whole-study context: COVID-19 samples collected from the United States, Italy and Spain covered acute and convalescent phases. T cells, B-cell-depleted T cells, or PBMCs supplied cDNA or gDNA.

Sequenced sample: peripheral blood. The TCR was taken from an elderly woman with acute or convalescent COVID-19.

The CDR3 DNA follows: TGTGCCAGCAGTGGGGAGGGCTGGGGGTTGGGCTACACCTTC. Protein product: CASSGEGWGLGYTF. This chain links TRBV28 with TRBJ1-2, with D perhaps TRBD1 (5 bases). Germline V lookup: CDR1 MDHEN, CDR2 SYDVKM. Trimming took 5 bases from V and 8 from J, leaving 18 bases between them. This CDR3 region has 14 residues.